The 17 T cell receptor beta chains reported below all come from one sample, sequenced in a study of CD8 T cells in Susac syndrome. After extraction with the RNeasy kit, about 0.45 to 1 ug of the RNA was reverse transcribed using random hexamers. TCRdb passed the immunoSEQ multiplex PCR reads through MiXCR, listing each CDR3 protein once. The table has more than 250,000 distinct CDR3 sequences, about 91% seen once; the top ten hold roughly 0.07%. The sequenced material came from CD4+ T cells from PBMCs. These receptors all stem from a human donor with multiple sclerosis.

V and J are TRBV7-2 and TRBJ2-2; 8 nucleotides align to TRBD1. Germline CDR1 and CDR2: SGHTA and FQGNSA. V lost 5 bases to trimming and J lost 4 bases; unmatched junction nucleotides: 12. This CDR3 is 17 amino acids long. Here the CDR3 DNA reads TGTGCCAGCAGCCCGTCCCTCGGACAGGGCATCACCGGGGAGCTGTTTTTT. The encoded protein is CASSPSLGQGITGELFF.

This clonotype was picked up a small number of times. The chain has TRBV18 and TRBJ1-1; no clear D. V lost 4 bases and J lost 5, with 5 bases in between. This CDR3 spans 11 amino acids. Germline CDR1 reads KGHSH; CDR2 reads LQKENI. The CDR3 coding sequence is TGTGCCAGCTCACTGACAACTGAAGCTTTCTTT. This encodes CASSLTTEAFF.

The chain recombines TRBV2 with TRBJ2-5; 11 nucleotides line up with TRBD2. V was pared by 5 bases and J by 3 bases, with 2 bases of the junction left unmatched. From germline, CDR1 is SNHLY and CDR2 FYNNEI. The CDR3 extends over 14 amino acids. CDR3 coding DNA: TGTGCCAGCAGTAAGGGACTAGCGGAAGAGACCCAGTACTTC. It yields the protein CASSKGLAEETQYF.

The V gene is TRBV29-1, the J gene TRBJ2-7, with D tentatively TRBD1 (6 bases). Trimming stripped 5 bases from V and 6 bases from J, with 23 bases between. The CDR3 covers 15 residues. Germline values: CDR1 SQVTM, CDR2 ANQGSEA. In DNA, the CDR3 is TGCAGCGTTAGCAGCCCGACAGGAGCGAGAGGCGAGCAGTACTTC. Amino acids: CSVSSPTGARGEQYF.

The chain links TRBV29-1 to TRBJ1-1; 7 bases agree with TRBD1. The CDR3 has 13 amino acids. Trimming cost V 4 bases and J 1 base; bases outside gene matches: 3. Per the germline V gene, CDR1 is SQVTM and CDR2 is ANQGSEA. DNA of the CDR3: TGCAGCGTTGGGACAGGAGAGAACACTGAAGCTTTCTTT. This sequence encodes CSVGTGENTEAFF.

The V gene is TRBV5-1, the J gene TRBJ1-2; the D is unclear. The V end lost 5 bases, the J end lost 2 bases, and 10 bases lay between the germline ends. The germline gives CDR1 SGHRS, CDR2 YFSETQ. This CDR3 is built from 13 residues. CDR3 protein: CASSSVLNYGYTF. The DNA for the CDR3 is TGCGCCAGCAGTTCCGTCCTAAACTATGGCTACACCTTC.

This clonotype was observed a single time. V is TRBV5-1 and J is TRBJ2-1; 11 bases are a match to TRBD2. Losses at the gene ends were 7 bases for V and 8 bases for J; bases not matched to a gene: 14. Germline-derived CDR1 and CDR2 are SGHRS and YFSETQ. This CDR3 spans 16 amino acids. The CDR3 spells CASAPDPSGGLDEQFF. The CDR3 DNA is TGCGCCAGCGCCCCCGACCCTAGCGGGGGGTTGGATGAGCAGTTCTTC.

The V and J genes are TRBV9 and TRBJ2-3; D is ambiguous. Germline loops: CDR1 SGDLS, CDR2 YYNGEE. This CDR3 has 13 amino acids. Trimming pared 6 bases from V and 6 bases from J, leaving 14 bases between. CDR3 in DNA: TGTGCCAGCAACTCTCTTACCCACGATACGCAGTATTTT. This sequence encodes CASNSLTHDTQYF. Filled out from reference TRBV9 and TRBJ2-3, the complete variable domain reads DSGVTQTPKHLITATGQRVTLRCSPRSGDLSVYWYQQSLDQGLQFLIQYYNGEERAKGNILERFSAQQFPDLHSELNLSSLELGDSALYFCASNSLTHDTQYFGPGTRLTVL.

The CDR3 loop is CASSQGTTGGLVFF. CDR3 sequence (DNA): TGTGCCAGCAGCCAAGGTACTACAGGGGGATTGGTCTTCTTC. The gene calls are TRBV3-1 and TRBJ2-1, with 8 bases identical to TRBD1. Germline loops: CDR1 LGHDT, CDR2 YNNKEL (reference sequence). CDR3 length equals 14 residues. Germline trimming cut 1 base from V and 16 bases from J; bases unmatched to any gene: 12.

The chain joins TRBV30 to TRBJ2-3; D is undetermined. V was cut by 2 bases and J by 4 bases, with 10 bases left in between. The CDR3 is 13 residues long. CDR1 and CDR2 (germline): GTSNPN, SVGIG (reference sequence). CDR3 sequence: CAWSILTADTQYF. In nucleotides, the CDR3 is TGTGCCTGGAGTATTCTCACAGCAGATACGCAGTATTTT.

A few counts support this clonotype. This chain connects TRBV6-1 to TRBJ2-7; 8 bases fit TRBD1. V was clipped by 6 bases and J by 3 bases; unmatched bases: 13. This CDR3 region has 16 residues. Germline CDR1 is MNHNS and CDR2 is SASEGT. Written as DNA, the CDR3 is TGTGCCAGCAGACCCGACAGGGGAAAAGGAGGCTACGAGCAGTACTTC. It is translated as CASRPDRGKGGYEQYF.

The chain couples TRBV20-1 to TRBJ2-1, with TRBD2 matching 10 bases. The trim removed 0 bases at V and 7 bases at J, leaving 9 bases unmatched. Per the germline V gene, CDR1 is DFQATT and CDR2 is SNEGSKA (reference sequence). The CDR3 loop spans 16 amino acids. CDR3 nucleotide sequence: TGCAGTGCTAGAGATTTGGGCACTAGCGGGAAGAATGAGCAGTTCTTC. Its translation: CSARDLGTSGKNEQFF.

To note about this clonotype: No DNA is shown, since the ends of the CDR3 on it are uncertain; the CDR3 is the one TCRdb lists. The rearrangement uses TRBV5-1 and TRBJ1-1. Germline lookup yields CDR1 SGHRS and CDR2 YFSETQ. The CDR3 contains 14 residues when both ends are counted. The CDR3 loop is CASSLFGEGTEAFF.

V and J are TRBV7-8 and TRBJ2-7; TRBD2 is a possible D gene (5 bases). Germline CDR1 reads SGHVS; CDR2 reads FQNEAQ. CDR3 length: 13 amino acids. Trimming left V 5 bases short and J 6 bases short, with 14 bases between. This CDR3 is CASSPTRAGEQYF. The CDR3 nucleotides are TGTGCCAGCAGCCCGACTCGGGCGGGCGAGCAGTACTTC. The entire variable domain, with the rest obtained from reference TRBV7-8 and TRBJ2-7, is as follows: GAGVSQSPRYKVAKRGQDVALRCDPISGHVSLFWYQQALGQGPEFLTYFQNEAQLDKSGLPSDRFFAERPEGSVSTLKIQRTQQEDSAVYLCASSPTRAGEQYFGPGTRLTVT.

CDR3 in DNA: TGTGCCAGCAGTTACGAGACCGCGAGGTACACTGAAGCTTTCTTT. As protein: CASSYETARYTEAFF. The chain links TRBV6-2 or TRBV6-3 to TRBJ1-1; no definite D call. The CDR3 runs 15 residues. V gave up 2 bases and J gave up 3 bases, with 13 bases separating them. Looked up from germline, CDR1 is MNHEY and CDR2 is SVGEGT.

The chain is built from TRBV2 and TRBJ2-5; a weak D match, TRBD1 (5 bases). Trimming stripped 5 bases from V and 4 bases from J, with 17 bases between. Germline assignment: CDR1 SNHLY and CDR2 FYNNEI. The CDR3 loop spans 15 amino acids. Here the CDR3 DNA reads TGTGCCAGCAGTCTCATTCGAAGGGGCGGAGAGACCCAGTACTTC. This codes for CASSLIRRGGETQYF.

The chain has TRBV29-1 and TRBJ2-3, with 14 bases fitting TRBD2. The CDR3 is 14 residues long. Trimming removed 7 bases from V and 2 bases from J; junction bases left unmatched: 2. CDR1 is SQVTM, CDR2 ANQGSEA, per germline. The CDR3 region has the DNA TGCAGCGCGGGACTAGCGGGGGACACAGATACGCAGTATTTT. Translated, it gives CSAGLAGDTDTQYF.